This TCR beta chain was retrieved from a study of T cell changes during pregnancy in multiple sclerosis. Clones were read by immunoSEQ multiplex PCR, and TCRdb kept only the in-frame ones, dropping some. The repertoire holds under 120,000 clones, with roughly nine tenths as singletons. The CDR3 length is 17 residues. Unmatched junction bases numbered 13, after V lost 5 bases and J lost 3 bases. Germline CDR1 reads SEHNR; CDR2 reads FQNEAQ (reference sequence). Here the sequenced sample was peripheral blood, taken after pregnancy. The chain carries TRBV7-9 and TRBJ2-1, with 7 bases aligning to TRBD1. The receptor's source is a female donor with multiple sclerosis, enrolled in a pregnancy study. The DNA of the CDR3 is TGTGCCAGCAGCCCGAGCGCCCCGGACAGGCTCTACAATGAGCAGTTCTTC. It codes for CASSPSAPDRLYNEQFF.